These 26 T cell receptor beta chains originate from one sample sequenced in a study of blood T cell repertoires in COVID-19. Assay: immunoSEQ multiplex PCR; the TCRdb copy retains only in-frame clones and omits some. Here the sample spans some 52,000 clones, over 75% being singletons. Sequenced: peripheral blood. The receptors derive from a man between 65 and 85 years old with acute or convalescent COVID-19.

V usage is TRBV30 and J usage is TRBJ1-5; D not certain. The CDR3 extends over 13 amino acids. The germline gives CDR1 GTSNPN, CDR2 SVGIG (reference sequence). Trimming took off 2 bases at V and 5 bases at J, with 10 bases between the two ends. This chain's CDR3 is CAWSRDGDQPQHF. The DNA for the CDR3 is TGTGCCTGGAGTCGGGATGGGGATCAGCCCCAGCATTTT.

V is TRBV7-3 and J is TRBJ2-1; D perhaps matches TRBD1 (5 bases). CDR3 length: 15 amino acids. CDR1 is SGHTA and CDR2 is FQGTGA in the germline V gene. Trimming took off 5 bases at V and 1 base at J, with 12 bases between the two ends. CDR3: CASSLQGSSYNEQFF. In DNA form, the CDR3 reads TGTGCCAGCAGCCTTCAGGGTTCGTCCTACAATGAGCAGTTCTTC.

The V gene is TRBV29-1, the J gene TRBJ2-1, with 10 positions matching TRBD2. This CDR3 is 19 amino acids long. Germline loops: CDR1 SQVTM, CDR2 ANQGSEA. V shed 5 bases, J shed 5 bases, and the junction held 21 bases outside the gene matches. Here the CDR3 DNA reads TGCAGCGTTCTAGGACGGGTTGGGCGTGGGACTAGCGTGGACAATGAGCAGTTCTTC. It encodes CSVLGRVGRGTSVDNEQFF.

The rearrangement joins TRBV7-9 to TRBJ1-6; D not certain. The length of the CDR3 is 13 residues. The ends were cut back, 4 bases at V and 7 bases at J, with 8 bases in the middle. Germline V gives CDR1 SEHNR, CDR2 FQNEAQ (reference sequence). CDR3 sequence reads: CASSSDGNSPLHF. CDR3 nucleotides: TGTGCCAGCAGCTCAGACGGGAATTCACCCCTCCACTTT.

Here the CDR3 reads CATSDPSGGGYNEQFF. For the CDR3, the DNA is TGTGCCACCAGTGACCCTAGCGGGGGCGGCTACAATGAGCAGTTCTTC. This chain joins TRBV24-1 and TRBJ2-1; 10 nucleotides match TRBD2. Looked up from germline, CDR1 is KGHDR and CDR2 is SFDVKD. The V and J ends lost 4 bases and 3 bases, in that order; junction bases with no gene match: 5. The CDR3 loop spans 16 amino acids.

This clone has a single count. The V and J genes are TRBV19 and TRBJ2-3; TRBD2 matches 9 bases. The J segment lost 5 bases and the V segment lost 6 bases, leaving 12 bases of the junction unmatched. CDR1 LNHDA and CDR2 SQIVND come from the germline V gene (reference sequence). The CDR3 has 16 amino acids. The CDR3 DNA reads TGTGCCAGTAGGCCCCCCCAGCGGGGGGATATAGATACGCAGTATTTT. This codes for CASRPPQRGDIDTQYF.

This clone was detected only a few times. The chain has TRBV25-1 and TRBJ1-4; maybe TRBD1 (6 bases). CDR3 length: 16 residues. The V end lost 3 bases, the J end lost 8 bases, and 19 bases lay between the germline ends. CDR1 is MGHDK, CDR2 SYGVNS, per germline. As DNA, the CDR3 is TGTGCCAGCAGTGACCCCCATGGGACATCGGGGGAAAAACTGTTTTTT. It specifies CASSDPHGTSGEKLFF.

The chain links TRBV5-1 to TRBJ2-2; 7 bases are a match to TRBD2. Germline CDR1 reads SGHRS; CDR2 reads YFSETQ. J gave up 8 bases and V 0 bases, and 7 bases lay outside the gene matches. CDR3 length: 15 amino acids. CDR3 sequence: CASSLAETSRGELFF. CDR3 sequence (DNA): TGCGCCAGCAGCTTGGCCGAGACTAGCAGGGGGGAGCTGTTTTTT.

V and J are TRBV7-9 and TRBJ2-1; D remains unclear. V gave up 2 bases and J gave up 10 bases, with 15 bases separating them. The germline V gene has CDR1 SEHNR and CDR2 FQNEAQ (reference sequence). The CDR3 covers 14 residues. The CDR3: CASSLLGHSGEQFF. In nucleotides, the CDR3 is TGTGCCAGCAGCTTATTGGGCCATTCCGGAGAGCAGTTCTTC.

The CDR3 DNA reads TGTGCCAGCAGTTTCAGGGAAGGGGTTCAGGGCTACACCTTC. Translated, it gives CASSFREGVQGYTF. V gene TRBV27 combines with J gene TRBJ1-2; tentative D call: TRBD1 (5 bases). The germline V and J ends were trimmed by 3 bases and 8 bases, with 16 bases remaining between them. Germline CDR1 is MNHEY and CDR2 is SMNVEV (reference sequence). This CDR3 is 14 amino acids long.

The J gene is TRBJ1-1, the V gene TRBV7-9; 10 bases agree with TRBD1. Germline loops: CDR1 SEHNR, CDR2 FQNEAQ (reference sequence). The CDR3 extends over 15 amino acids. The V segment lost 1 base and the J segment 3 bases; nucleotides outside the gene matches: 2. CDR3 protein: CASSLVGQGDTEAFF. The CDR3 DNA follows: TGTGCCAGCAGCTTAGTTGGACAGGGGGACACTGAAGCTTTCTTT.

J is TRBJ1-2 and V is TRBV4-3, with D maybe TRBD1 (6 bases). This CDR3 is built from 17 residues. V was pared by 2 bases and J by 2 bases, with 18 bases between. Germline CDR1 is LGHNA and CDR2 is YSLEER. The CDR3 sequence: CASSQWWEQGPNYGYTF. As DNA, the CDR3 is TGCGCCAGCAGCCAATGGTGGGAACAGGGACCGAACTATGGCTACACCTTC.

The J gene is TRBJ1-6, the V gene TRBV6-6, with 9 nucleotides matching TRBD1. The CDR3 totals 17 residues. Germline V gene data show CDR1 as MNHNY and CDR2 as SVGAGI (reference sequence). The V segment lost 5 bases and the J segment 7 bases; nucleotides outside the gene matches: 12. CDR3 coding DNA: TGTGCCAGCAGTCCCGTGGGGACAGGGTCCCGAAATTCACCCCTCCACTTT. Protein product: CASSPVGTGSRNSPLHF.

This rearrangement joins TRBV7-6 to TRBJ2-2; the D is unclear. Germline CDR1 reads SGHVS; CDR2 reads FNYEAQ. V was pared by 4 bases and J by 4 bases, with 16 bases between. The CDR3 extends over 16 amino acids. CDR3 DNA: TGTGCCAGCAGCTCGTCTCCCGGTTCGGGCACCGGGGAGCTGTTTTTT. The encoded protein is CASSSSPGSGTGELFF.

The gene calls are TRBV7-2 and TRBJ2-3, with D possibly matching TRBD2 (5 bases). V was shortened by 5 bases and J by 0 bases, with 12 bases between the two germline ends. Germline lookup yields CDR1 SGHTA and CDR2 FQGNSA. CDR3 size: 15 residues. The CDR3 bases are TGTGCCAGCAGCCTCGGACTGGGAAGCACAGATACGCAGTATTTT. Its protein is CASSLGLGSTDTQYF.

This clone was picked up a small number of times. The DNA is left out, because the CDR3 cannot be placed on it with certainty; the CDR3 is given as TCRdb lists it. The gene calls are TRBV7-5 and TRBJ2-3; the table's TRBD2 call for D was not verified on the DNA. TRBV7-5 is termed a pseudogene. The CDR3 contains 15 residues when both ends are counted. The CDR3 spells CARRVAGGSTDTQYF.

The chain combines TRBV18 with TRBJ2-7; a weak D match, TRBD1 (6 bases). Germline CDR1 KGHSH, CDR2 LQKENI. The V end was cut by 6 bases, the J end by 2 bases, with 17 bases between. CDR3 length equals 15 residues. CDR3 in amino acids: CASSPDLTGTYEQYF. Written as DNA, the CDR3 is TGTGCCAGCTCGCCCGACCTAACAGGGACCTACGAGCAGTACTTC.

V is TRBV15 and J is TRBJ2-3, with 10 bases aligning to TRBD2. Looked up from germline, CDR1 is LNHNV and CDR2 is YYDKDF (reference sequence). The CDR3 length is 22 residues. With V trimmed by 5 bases and J by 0 bases, 23 bases remained unmatched. Written as DNA, the CDR3 is TGTGCCACCAGCCATTTGGGGGAGCGGGGGGGAGCCTGGGGAACTAGCACAGATACGCAGTATTTT. Its translation is CATSHLGERGGAWGTSTDTQYF. The full variable domain, completed using reference TRBV15 and TRBJ2-3, is DAMVIQNPRYQVTQFGKPVTLSCSQTLNHNVMYWYQQKSSQAPKLLFHYYDKDFNNEADTPDNFQSRRPNTSFCFLDIRSPGLGDTAMYLCATSHLGERGGAWGTSTDTQYFGPGTRLTVL.

This clone occurred once. The rearrangement uses TRBV7-9 and TRBJ2-7; 9 nucleotides align to TRBD1. V lost 5 bases to trimming and J lost 3 bases; unmatched junction nucleotides: 2. CDR3 length: 13 residues. Germline CDR1 reads SEHNR; CDR2 reads FQNEAQ (reference sequence). CDR3 sequence reads: CASSRGQGYEQYV. The CDR3 region has the DNA TGTGCCAGCAGCCGGGGACAGGGCTACGAGCAGTACGTC.

CDR3 in amino acids: CAWIRAETQYF. The DNA of the CDR3 is TGTGCCTGGATCAGGGCAGAGACCCAGTACTTC. This sequence joins TRBV30 and TRBJ2-5, with D perhaps matching TRBD1 (5 bases). The length of the CDR3 is 11 residues. V gave up 4 bases and J gave up 4 bases, with 7 bases separating them. Looked up from germline, CDR1 is GTSNPN and CDR2 is SVGIG (reference sequence).

V is TRBV5-6 and J is TRBJ2-7; TRBD2 is a possible D gene (5 bases). The CDR3 length is 12 residues. The germline V gene encodes CDR1 SGHDT and CDR2 YYEEEE. Trimming removed 0 bases from V and 7 bases from J, with 8 bases in between. In nucleotides, the CDR3 is TGTGCCAGCAGCTTGGGTCCGGGGGAGCAGTACGTC. It specifies CASSLGPGEQYV.

This clone was observed once. This sequence joins TRBV3-1 (or the pseudogene TRBV3-2) and TRBJ2-1; TRBD1 aligns across 9 bases. Germline V gene data show CDR1 as LGHDT and CDR2 as YNNKEL (reference sequence). V shed 4 bases and J 4 bases; nucleotides not matched to a gene: 17. CDR3 length: 19 amino acids. The CDR3 nucleotides are TGTGCCAGCAGCCCGTCCCGGGACAGGGATGGGTTCAGGTACAATGAGCAGTTCTTC. It codes for CASSPSRDRDGFRYNEQFF.

The chain carries TRBV7-9 and TRBJ1-4; D is perhaps TRBD1 (5 bases). CDR3 length: 13 residues. Trimming pared 3 bases from V and 7 bases from J, leaving 9 bases between. Germline V lookup: CDR1 SEHNR, CDR2 FQNEAQ (reference sequence). The CDR3 protein is CASSFLQAEKLFF. CDR3 in DNA: TGTGCCAGCAGCTTTCTACAGGCTGAAAAACTGTTTTTT.

This clone was detected once. The rearrangement joins TRBV4-1 to TRBJ2-2; tentatively, D is TRBD1 (6 bases). Germline CDR1 MGHRA, CDR2 YSYEKL. With 2 bases removed from V and 4 bases from J, the gap between germline ends came to 14 bases. This CDR3 has 16 amino acids. The CDR3 nucleotides read TGCGCCAGCAGCCAACGTACAGGGACAACCACCGGGGAGCTGTTTTTT. Protein product: CASSQRTGTTTGELFF.

The chain couples TRBV19 to TRBJ2-3; 9 positions match TRBD2. Germline CDR1 LNHDA, CDR2 SQIVND (reference sequence). V gave up 3 bases and J gave up 1 base; unmatched junction bases: 5. The CDR3 length is 16 residues. The chain's CDR3 is CASSMWASGGTDTQYF. The CDR3 region has the DNA TGTGCCAGTAGTATGTGGGCTAGCGGGGGCACAGATACGCAGTATTTT.

This clone was seen only once. V gene TRBV5-1 combines with J gene TRBJ2-2; 9 nucleotides line up with TRBD1. This CDR3 region has 16 residues. J gave up 3 bases and V 9 bases, and 12 bases lay outside the gene matches. The V gene's germline CDR1 is SGHRS and CDR2 YFSETQ. The CDR3, as DNA: TGCGCCACCAGAGGACCGGGACAGGGAGACACCGGGGAGCTGTTTTTT. Translating gives CATRGPGQGDTGELFF.